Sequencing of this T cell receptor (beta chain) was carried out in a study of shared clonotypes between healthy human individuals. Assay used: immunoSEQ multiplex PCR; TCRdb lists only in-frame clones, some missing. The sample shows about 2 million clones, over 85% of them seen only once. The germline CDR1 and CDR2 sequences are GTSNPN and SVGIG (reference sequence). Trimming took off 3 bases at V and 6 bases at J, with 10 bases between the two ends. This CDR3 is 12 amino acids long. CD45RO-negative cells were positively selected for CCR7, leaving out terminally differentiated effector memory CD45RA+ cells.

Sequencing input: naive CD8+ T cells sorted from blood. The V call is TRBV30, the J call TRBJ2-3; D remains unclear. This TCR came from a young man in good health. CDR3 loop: CAWRIPKDTQYF. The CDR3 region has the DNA TGTGCCTGGAGGATCCCTAAGGATACGCAGTATTTT. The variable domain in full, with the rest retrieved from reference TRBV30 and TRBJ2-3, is SQTIHQWPATLVQPVGSPLSLECTVEGTSNPNLYWYRQAAGRGLQLLFYSVGIGQISSEVPQNLSASRPQDRQFILSSKKLLLSDSGFYLCAWRIPKDTQYFGPGTRLTVL.